This T cell receptor (beta chain) was identified during a study of shared clonotypes between healthy human individuals. Study results and caveats: Sharing of clonotypes among donors was expected to vary with sequencing depth. Only blood was sampled; tissue repertoires likely differ.

As to this clone: Its antigen is currently unknown.

Trimming removed 2 bases from V and 7 bases from J, with 15 bases in between. There are 14 residues in the CDR3. CDR1 and CDR2 from the germline V gene are SGHRS and YFSETQ. It was around 220 ng DNA, tens of thousands of T cell genomes, that sorted-subset replicate PCRs used. Sequencing was performed with immunoSEQ multiplex PCR; in TCRdb, only in-frame clones are kept and a portion is missing. The sample records about 180,000 clones, 85% to 95% being singletons. The chain links TRBV5-1 to TRBJ1-2, with D unclear. Sequenced sample: naive CD4+ T cells sorted from blood. Subset indicated: CD45RA+ positively selected. The sequence came from a woman in her twenties or thirties in good health. In DNA, the CDR3 is TGCGCCAGCAGCTTCAACGGAGACGAGAGTGGCTACACCTTC. It is translated as CASSFNGDESGYTF. Filled out from reference TRBV5-1 and TRBJ1-2, the complete variable domain reads KAGVTQTPRYLIKTRGQQVTLSCSPISGHRSVSWYQQTPGQGLQFLFEYFSETQRNKGNFPGRFSGRQFSNSRSEMNVSTLELGDSALYLCASSFNGDESGYTFGSGTRLTVV.